This T cell receptor (beta chain) appears in the sequencing data of a study of early T cells in non-severe SARS-CoV-2 infection. Study-wide results and limits: Missing private and CD4 specificities, VDJdb matching favored anti-spike CD8 responses.

Unique molecular identifiers tagged individual cDNA molecules. TCRdb reprocessed the 5' RACE reads via MiXCR and lists one record per CDR3 protein. The sample carries tens of thousands of distinct CDR3 sequences, about 23% recorded once. This clonotype was picked up many times. What it binds is not known. Its ends do not fully match the called genes, so a read error is possible. Germline values: CDR1 SSHAT, CDR2 FNYEAQ (reference sequence). The CDR3 loop spans 15 amino acids. This specimen was whole blood, taken at baseline. This receptor was obtained from an adult who was a healthcare worker with PCR-confirmed SARS-CoV-2 infection or an uninfected control (not recorded which). V gene TRBV7-7 combines with J gene TRBJ2-5, with 8 nucleotides matching TRBD1. The CDR3 nucleotides are TGTGCTAGCAGCTTAGAGGGGACAGGAAGAGAGACCCAGTACTTC. Its protein product is CASSLEGTGRETQYF.